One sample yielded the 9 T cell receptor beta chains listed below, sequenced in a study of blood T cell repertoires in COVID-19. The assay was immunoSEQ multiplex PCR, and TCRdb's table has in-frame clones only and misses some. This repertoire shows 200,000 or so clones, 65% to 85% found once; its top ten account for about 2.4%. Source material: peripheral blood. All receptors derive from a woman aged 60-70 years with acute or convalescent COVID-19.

The CDR3 DNA follows: TGTGCCAGTACCCTAAGGGGACAGGGGAGTAGAAAGAACACCGGGGAGCTGTTTTTT. Amino acid sequence: CASTLRGQGSRKNTGELFF. The V call is TRBV19, the J call TRBJ2-2, with 10 bases identical to TRBD1. V trimming: 7 bases; J trimming: 1 base; junction bases outside the gene matches: 15. Per the germline V gene, CDR1 is LNHDA and CDR2 is SQIVND (reference sequence). The CDR3 is 19 amino acids.

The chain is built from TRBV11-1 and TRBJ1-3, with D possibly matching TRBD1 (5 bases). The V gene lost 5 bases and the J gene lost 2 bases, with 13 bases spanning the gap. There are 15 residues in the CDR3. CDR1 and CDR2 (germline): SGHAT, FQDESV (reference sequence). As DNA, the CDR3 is TGTGCCAGCAGCCCGGTTCGGGGGACTGGAAACACCATATATTTT. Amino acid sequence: CASSPVRGTGNTIYF. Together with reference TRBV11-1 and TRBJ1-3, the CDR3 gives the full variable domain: EAEVAQSPRYKITEKSQAVAFWCDPISGHATLYWYRQILGQGPELLVQFQDESVVDDSQLPKDRFSAERLKGVDSTLKIQPAELGDSAMYLCASSPVRGTGNTIYFGEGSWLTVV.

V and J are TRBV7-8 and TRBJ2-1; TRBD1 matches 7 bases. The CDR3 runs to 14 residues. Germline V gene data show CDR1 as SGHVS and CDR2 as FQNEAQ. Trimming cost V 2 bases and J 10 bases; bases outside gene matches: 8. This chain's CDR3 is CASSLRGGLFEQFF. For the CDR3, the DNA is TGTGCCAGCAGCTTACGAGGGGGCCTGTTCGAGCAGTTCTTC.

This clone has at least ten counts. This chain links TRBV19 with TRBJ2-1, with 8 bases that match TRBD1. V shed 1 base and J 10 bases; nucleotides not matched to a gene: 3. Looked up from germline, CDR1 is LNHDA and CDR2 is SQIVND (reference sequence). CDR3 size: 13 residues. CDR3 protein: CASSIGRGREQFF. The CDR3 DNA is TGTGCCAGTAGTATAGGCAGGGGGCGGGAGCAGTTCTTC. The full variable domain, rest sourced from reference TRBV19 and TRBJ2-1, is DGGITQSPKYLFRKEGQNVTLSCEQNLNHDAMYWYRQDPGQGLRLIYYSQIVNDFQKGDIAEGYSVSREKKESFPLTVTSAQKNPTAFYLCASSIGRGREQFFGPGTRLTVL.

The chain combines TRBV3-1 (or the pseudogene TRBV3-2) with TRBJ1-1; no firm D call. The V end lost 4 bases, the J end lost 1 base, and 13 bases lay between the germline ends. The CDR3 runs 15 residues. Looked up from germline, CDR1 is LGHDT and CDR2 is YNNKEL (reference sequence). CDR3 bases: TGTGCCAGCAGCCCCACGGGAGTGGGGAACACTGAAGCTTTCTTT. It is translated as CASSPTGVGNTEAFF.

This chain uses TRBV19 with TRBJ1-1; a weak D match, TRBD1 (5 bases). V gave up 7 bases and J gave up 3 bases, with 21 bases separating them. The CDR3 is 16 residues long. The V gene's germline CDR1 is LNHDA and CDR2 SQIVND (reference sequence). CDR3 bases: TGTGCCAGTAATCGAGGAGGGGCGGACGGGGACACTGAAGCTTTCTTT. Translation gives CASNRGGADGDTEAFF. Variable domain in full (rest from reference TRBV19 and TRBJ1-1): DGGITQSPKYLFRKEGQNVTLSCEQNLNHDAMYWYRQDPGQGLRLIYYSQIVNDFQKGDIAEGYSVSREKKESFPLTVTSAQKNPTAFYLCASNRGGADGDTEAFFGQGTRLTVV.

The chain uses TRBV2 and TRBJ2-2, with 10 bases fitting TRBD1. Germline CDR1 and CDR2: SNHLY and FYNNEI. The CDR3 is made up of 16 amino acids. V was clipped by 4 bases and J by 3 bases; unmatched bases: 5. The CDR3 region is CASSVRQGAYTGELFF. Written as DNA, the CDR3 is TGTGCCAGCAGTGTTCGACAGGGGGCGTACACCGGGGAGCTGTTTTTT.

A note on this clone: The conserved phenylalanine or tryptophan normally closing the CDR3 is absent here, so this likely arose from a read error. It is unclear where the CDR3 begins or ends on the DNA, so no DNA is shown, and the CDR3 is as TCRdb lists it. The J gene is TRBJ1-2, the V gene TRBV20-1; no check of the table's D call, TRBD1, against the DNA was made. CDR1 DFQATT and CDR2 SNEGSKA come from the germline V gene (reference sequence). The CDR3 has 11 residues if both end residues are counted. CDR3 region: CSARQGSGTAI.

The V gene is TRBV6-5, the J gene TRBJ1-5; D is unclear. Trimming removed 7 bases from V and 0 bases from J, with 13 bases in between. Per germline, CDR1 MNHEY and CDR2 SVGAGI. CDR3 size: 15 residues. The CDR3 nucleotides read TGTGCCAGCATGGTGACAAGATATAGCAATCAGCCCCAGCATTTT. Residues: CASMVTRYSNQPQHF.